The 18 T cell receptor beta chains reported below all come from one sample, sequenced in a study of blood T cell repertoires in COVID-19. Using immunoSEQ multiplex PCR, the repertoire was profiled, and TCRdb retains in-frame clones only, with some absent. The sample yields roughly 63,000 clones, 70% to 80% seen once. Sample: peripheral blood. The receptors here all came from a man older than 75 with acute or convalescent COVID-19.

The chain carries TRBV9 and TRBJ2-1, with 11 bases aligning to TRBD2. The CDR3 totals 15 residues. Germline lookup yields CDR1 SGDLS and CDR2 YYNGEE. V was clipped by 3 bases and J by 3 bases; unmatched bases: 2. The CDR3 DNA sequence: TGTGCCAGCAGCGCCGGGACTAGCGGCTACAATGAGCAGTTCTTC. This gives the protein CASSAGTSGYNEQFF. The variable domain in full, completed from reference TRBV9 and TRBJ2-1, reads DSGVTQTPKHLITATGQRVTLRCSPRSGDLSVYWYQQSLDQGLQFLIQYYNGEERAKGNILERFSAQQFPDLHSELNLSSLELGDSALYFCASSAGTSGYNEQFFGPGTRLTVL.

The rearrangement joins TRBV10-3 to TRBJ2-7; a possible D gene is TRBD2 (6 bases). This CDR3 contains 14 residues. Germline CDR1 reads ENHRY; CDR2 reads SYGVKD. V was pared by 2 bases and J by 5 bases, with 13 bases between. CDR3 bases: TGTGCCATCAGTGAGGGGGCTAGCGCTGACGAGCAGTACTTC. This translates into CAISEGASADEQYF.

In its sample, this clone was seen once. The CDR3 loop reads CASSLSGQGFDEQFF. CDR3 nucleotide sequence: TGTGCCAGCAGCCTCTCGGGACAGGGTTTTGATGAGCAGTTCTTC. The V and J genes are TRBV28 and TRBJ2-1; 9 bases agree with TRBD1. V was clipped by 6 bases and J by 8 bases; unmatched bases: 11. CDR1 and CDR2 from the germline V gene are MDHEN and SYDVKM. The CDR3 loop spans 15 amino acids.

J is TRBJ1-1 and V is TRBV2; D is undetermined. This CDR3 has 11 residues. The germline V gene encodes CDR1 SNHLY and CDR2 FYNNEI. V was pared by 7 bases and J by 3 bases, with 6 bases between. The CDR3 sequence is CASMLDTEAFF. Written as DNA, the CDR3 is TGTGCCAGCATGTTAGACACTGAAGCTTTCTTT.

The V gene is TRBV6-2 or TRBV6-3, the J gene TRBJ2-7; TRBD2 matches 9 bases. The length of the CDR3 is 17 residues. J gave up 5 bases and V 0 bases, and 11 bases lay outside the gene matches. From germline, CDR1 is MNHEY and CDR2 SVGEGT. The chain's CDR3 is CASSYSIGTSRRDEQYF. The CDR3 nucleotides are TGTGCCAGCAGTTACTCGATAGGGACTAGCAGGAGGGACGAGCAGTACTTC.

The rearrangement links TRBV12-3 or TRBV12-4 to TRBJ1-2, with a possible D match to TRBD1 (5 bases). Deletions cut 1 base from V and 8 bases from J, with 8 bases between. The CDR3 spans 12 residues. The CDR3 region is CASSLGGRGYTF. CDR3 bases: TGTGCCAGCAGTTTAGGGGGCAGAGGCTACACCTTC.

The V and J genes are TRBV7-9 and TRBJ1-1; D possibly corresponds to TRBD1 (6 bases). The germline gives CDR1 SEHNR, CDR2 FQNEAQ (reference sequence). The CDR3 sequence is 14 residues long. V was trimmed by 5 bases and J by 4 bases, leaving 14 bases between them. CDR3 bases: TGTGCCAGCAGCCCACATACACAGGGCACTGAAGCTTTCTTT. Its protein product is CASSPHTQGTEAFF.

The chain recombines TRBV2 with TRBJ1-2; D is perhaps TRBD1 (6 bases). Trimming removed 0 bases from V and 4 bases from J, with 18 bases in between. The CDR3 loop spans 17 amino acids. CDR1 and CDR2 from the germline V gene are SNHLY and FYNNEI. The CDR3, as DNA: TGTGCCAGCAGTGAAGCGCTTGGGCAGGGGCCGATCTATGGCTACACCTTC. Translating it yields CASSEALGQGPIYGYTF.

The V gene is TRBV28, the J gene TRBJ1-1; unclear D gene. CDR3 length: 11 amino acids. The germline gives CDR1 MDHEN, CDR2 SYDVKM. V dropped 10 bases and J dropped 7 bases, with 13 bases sitting between them. The CDR3 DNA follows: TGTGCCACCAGAGGAGTTTTTGAAGCTTTCTTT. Residues: CATRGVFEAFF. The complete variable domain, with remaining parts taken from reference TRBV28 and TRBJ1-1, reads DVKVTQSSRYLVKRTGEKVFLECVQDMDHENMFWYRQDPGLGLRLIYFSYDVKMKEKGDIPEGYSVSREKKERFSLILESASTNQTSMYLCATRGVFEAFFGQGTRLTVV.

The chain joins TRBV5-5 to TRBJ1-1; the D gene is possibly TRBD1 (5 bases). V lost 2 bases and J lost 1, with 6 bases in between. Germline lookup yields CDR1 SGHKS and CDR2 YYEKEE (reference sequence). The CDR3 length is 13 residues. The CDR3 nucleotides read TGTGCCAGCAGCTTTCAGGGGAACACTGAAGCTTTCTTT. Amino acids: CASSFQGNTEAFF.

The rearrangement links TRBV10-3 to TRBJ1-1; 7 bases match TRBD1. Germline V CDR1 and CDR2: ENHRY, SYGVKD. This CDR3 region has 14 residues. Trimming at V came to 2 bases and at J to 3 bases, leaving 3 bases not matched to a gene. CDR3: CAISEATGDTEAFF. The CDR3 DNA sequence: TGTGCCATCAGTGAGGCTACAGGGGACACTGAAGCTTTCTTT.

On this clone itself: In the same sample, other DNA sequences code for this CDR3. J is TRBJ2-5 and V is TRBV19, with D possibly TRBD2 on 5 matching bases. Germline assignment: CDR1 LNHDA and CDR2 SQIVND (reference sequence). This CDR3 has 13 amino acids. The ends were cut back, 1 base at V and 5 bases at J, with 8 bases in the middle. The CDR3 is CASSIGGFETQYF. In nucleotides, the CDR3 is TGTGCCAGTAGTATAGGAGGGTTCGAGACCCAGTACTTC.

This clone was seen more than once but under ten times. The rearrangement joins TRBV14 to TRBJ2-1; a possible D gene is TRBD2 (6 bases). The ends were cut back, 4 bases at V and 8 bases at J, with 15 bases in the middle. The CDR3 is made up of 14 amino acids. Germline lookup yields CDR1 SGHDN and CDR2 FVKESK. The CDR3 sequence is CASSRGTKHDEQFF. The CDR3 coding sequence is TGTGCCAGCAGCCGCGGGACCAAACACGATGAGCAGTTCTTC.

This chain connects TRBV14 to TRBJ2-7, with D possibly being TRBD1 (5 bases). This CDR3 region has 16 residues. The V end lost 4 bases, the J end lost 0 bases, and 16 bases lay between the germline ends. Germline CDR1 SGHDN, CDR2 FVKESK. In DNA form, the CDR3 reads TGTGCCAGCAGCCGCTTGGCGGACACAGGCTCCTACGAGCAGTACTTC. This codes for CASSRLADTGSYEQYF. The whole variable domain, filled in from reference TRBV14 and TRBJ2-7, reads EAGVTQFPSHSVIEKGQTVTLRCDPISGHDNLYWYRRVMGKEIKFLLHFVKESKQDESGMPNNRFLAERTGGTYSTLKVQPAELEDSGVYFCASSRLADTGSYEQYFGPGTRLTVT.

This clone was seen more than once but under ten times. Within the sample, other DNA sequences also encode this same CDR3. This sequence joins TRBV5-1 and TRBJ1-5, with 7 bases identical to TRBD1. CDR1 SGHRS and CDR2 YFSETQ come from the germline V gene. V dropped 4 bases and J dropped 3; count of bases not matched to a gene: 4. This CDR3 region has 14 residues. The CDR3 coding sequence is TGCGCCAGCAGCCCGACAGGGCCCAATCAGCCCCAGCATTTT. It yields the protein CASSPTGPNQPQHF.

This chain links TRBV9 with TRBJ2-2, with 9 nucleotides matching TRBD2. The CDR3 is 16 residues long. Germline V gene data show CDR1 as SGDLS and CDR2 as YYNGEE. V dropped 1 base and J dropped 2; count of bases not matched to a gene: 3. CDR3 loop: CASSVLTSGNTGELFF. The CDR3 DNA reads TGTGCCAGCAGCGTATTGACTAGCGGCAACACCGGGGAGCTGTTTTTT. The whole variable domain, filled in from reference TRBV9 and TRBJ2-2, reads DSGVTQTPKHLITATGQRVTLRCSPRSGDLSVYWYQQSLDQGLQFLIQYYNGEERAKGNILERFSAQQFPDLHSELNLSSLELGDSALYFCASSVLTSGNTGELFFGEGSRLTVL.

The chain joins TRBV19 to TRBJ2-2, with D possibly being TRBD1 (5 bases). Germline V gene sequence: CDR1 LNHDA, CDR2 SQIVND (reference sequence). This CDR3 is built from 15 residues. The V end lost 4 bases, the J end lost 4 bases, and 13 bases lay between the germline ends. In DNA, the CDR3 is TGTGCCAGTAGTACCCAGGGTCGAGGCACCGGGGAGCTGTTTTTT. Its translation: CASSTQGRGTGELFF.

The table lists this clone with a few counts. The chain links TRBV6-1 to TRBJ1-3, with D unclear. Germline CDR1 MNHNS, CDR2 SASEGT. This CDR3 is 14 amino acids long. The V gene lost 2 bases and the J gene lost 3 bases, with 8 bases spanning the gap. CDR3 protein: CASSELQIGNTIYF. In DNA, the CDR3 is TGTGCCAGCAGTGAACTACAGATTGGAAACACCATATATTTT.